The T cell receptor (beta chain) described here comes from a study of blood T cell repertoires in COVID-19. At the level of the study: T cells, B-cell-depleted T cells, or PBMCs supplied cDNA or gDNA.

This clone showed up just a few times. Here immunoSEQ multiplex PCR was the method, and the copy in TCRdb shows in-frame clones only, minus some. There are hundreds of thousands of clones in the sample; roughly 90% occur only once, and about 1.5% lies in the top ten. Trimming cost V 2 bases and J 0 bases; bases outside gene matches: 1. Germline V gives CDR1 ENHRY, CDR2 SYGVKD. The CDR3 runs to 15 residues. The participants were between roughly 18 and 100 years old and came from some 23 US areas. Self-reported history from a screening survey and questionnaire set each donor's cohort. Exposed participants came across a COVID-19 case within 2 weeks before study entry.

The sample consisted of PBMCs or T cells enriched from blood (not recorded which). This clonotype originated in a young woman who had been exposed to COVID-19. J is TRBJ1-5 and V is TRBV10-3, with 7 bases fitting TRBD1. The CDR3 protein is CAISEGDSSNQPQHF. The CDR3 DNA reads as TGTGCCATCAGTGAGGGGGACAGTAGCAATCAGCCCCAGCATTTT.